This entry concerns a single T cell receptor (beta chain). Antigen unknown. This sample stems from a study of cytomegalovirus exposure and HLA in healthy donors. General observations from the study: It was in a later analysis that TCR association rates were seen to vary by HLA locus, highest for DRB1 and lowest for HLA-C. A prior analysis recorded that most TCR beta V segments were productive about 90% or about 30% of the time.

The germline gives CDR1 SGHDT, CDR2 YYEEEE. The CDR3 covers 14 residues. V lost 4 bases, J lost 5 bases, and 8 bases stayed unmatched. PCR used 60 Vbeta primers and 13 Jbeta primers. Repertoires were generated with immunoSEQ multiplex PCR, while TCRdb's copy carries only in-frame clones and drops some. The table records roughly 110,000 clones, more than 65% of them present only once. The clonotype comes from a boy between 10 and 17 years old in good health and CMV-seronegative. This chain links TRBV5-6 with TRBJ1-1, with 7 positions matching TRBD1. Sequenced sample: PBMCs. In DNA form, the CDR3 reads TGTGCCAGCAGCCCTATTCGCAGGGGGACTGAAGCTTTCTTT. Protein sequence: CASSPIRRGTEAFF.